Described below is a single T cell receptor (beta chain) sequence and its context. Its matching antigen is unknown. The CDR3 loop spans 13 amino acids. V gave up 3 bases and J gave up 5 bases, with 10 bases separating them. Germline values: CDR1 LNHDA, CDR2 SQIVND (reference sequence). This sample was taken from a study of cytomegalovirus exposure and HLA in healthy donors. Study results and limitations: Associated with HLA alleles at 0.05 false discovery rate in a later analysis were about 17,000 TCR beta sequences. Cytomegalovirus status was reportedly diagnosed by the classifier with high specificity and sensitivity. Later analysis identified a missense DCLRE1C variant that was linked to TCR beta V- and J-gene trimming. In a later analysis, HLA-C alleles had the fewest associated TCRs, DRB1 alleles the most.

Primers included in the PCR were 60 Vbeta and 13 Jbeta primers. The repertoire was sequenced with immunoSEQ multiplex PCR; TCRdb's copy has only in-frame clones and lacks some. The data contain around 170,000 clones, 84% of them seen just once; the ten biggest clones take up around 2.8%. The rearrangement links TRBV19 to TRBJ2-5, with a weak D call TRBD1 (5 bases). Specimen: PBMCs. This TCR was sampled from a woman between 50 and 59 years old in good health and CMV-seropositive. The DNA for the CDR3 is TGTGCCAGTAGTATCGCAGGGTTCGAGACCCAGTACTTC. Protein sequence: CASSIAGFETQYF.